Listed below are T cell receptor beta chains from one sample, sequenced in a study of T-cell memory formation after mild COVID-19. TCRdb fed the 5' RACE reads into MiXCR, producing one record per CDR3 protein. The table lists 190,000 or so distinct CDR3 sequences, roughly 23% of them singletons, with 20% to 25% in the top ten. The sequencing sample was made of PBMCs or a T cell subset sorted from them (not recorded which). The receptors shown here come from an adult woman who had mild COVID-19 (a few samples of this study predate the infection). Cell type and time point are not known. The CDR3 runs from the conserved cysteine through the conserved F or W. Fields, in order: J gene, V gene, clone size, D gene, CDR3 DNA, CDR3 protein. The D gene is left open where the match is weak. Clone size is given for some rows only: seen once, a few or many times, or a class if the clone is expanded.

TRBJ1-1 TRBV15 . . TGTGCCACCAGCAGCGCCTGGACCGGGGTCACTGAAGCTTTCTTT CATSSAWTGVTEAFF
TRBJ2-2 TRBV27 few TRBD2 TGTGCCAGCAGTTCCGGGACTAGACACGTCGGGGAGCTGTTTTTT CASSSGTRHVGELFF
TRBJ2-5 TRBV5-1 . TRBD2 TGCGCCAGCAGCTTGGAGGGACTAGCGAGTCGAGAGACCCAGTACTTC CASSLEGLASRETQYF
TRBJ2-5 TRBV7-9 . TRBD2 TGTGCCAGCAGCCCGGGAGGGATTGGGTACCAAGAGACCCAGTACTTC CASSPGGIGYQETQYF
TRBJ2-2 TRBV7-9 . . TGTGCCAGCAGCTCCCATCTCCGACAGAGTGACACCGGGGAGCTGTTTTTT CASSSHLRQSDTGELFF
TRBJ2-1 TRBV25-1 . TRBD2 TGTGCCAGCAGTGACGGCCCCGGACTAGCGGAACCCAACAATGAGCAGTTCTTC CASSDGPGLAEPNNEQFF
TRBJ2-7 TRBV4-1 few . TGCGCCAGCAGCCAAGTCAATTCTGCCAACGAGCAGTACTTC CASSQVNSANEQYF
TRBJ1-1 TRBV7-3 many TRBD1 TGTGCCAGCAGCCCCGGGACAGGGGTTCCTGAAGCTTTCTTT CASSPGTGVPEAFF
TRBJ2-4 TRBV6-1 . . TGTGCCAGCAGTGAAGGCCGGTGGTACATTCAGTACTTC CASSEGRWYIQYF
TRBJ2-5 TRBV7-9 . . TGTGCCAGCAGCTACTCCCTGGGTTGGCAAGAGACCCAGTACTTC CASSYSLGWQETQYF
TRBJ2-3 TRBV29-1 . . TGCAGCGTTTTGGAGCAGACAGATACGCAGTATTTT CSVLEQTDTQYF
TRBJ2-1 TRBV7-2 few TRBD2 TGTGCCAGCAGCTTAGAATATACAGCGGGAGAGCAGTTCTTC CASSLEYTAGEQFF
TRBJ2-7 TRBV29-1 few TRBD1 TGCAGCGTTACAATACTGGACAGGTTCTACGAGCAGTACTTC CSVTILDRFYEQYF
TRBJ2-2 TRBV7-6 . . TGTGCGTGGGGTGAGAACACCGGGGAGCTGTTTTTT CAWGENTGELFF
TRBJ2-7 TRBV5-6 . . TGTGCCAGCAGCTTGGTATATAACGAGCAGTACTTC CASSLVYNEQYF
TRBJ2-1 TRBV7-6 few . TGTGCCAGCAGCTCACTGCGGAGCAATGAGCAGTTCTTC CASSSLRSNEQFF
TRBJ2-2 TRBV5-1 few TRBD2 TGCGCCAGCAGCCCTCCACTAGCGGGGGCCACCGGGGAGCTGTTTTTT CASSPPLAGATGELFF
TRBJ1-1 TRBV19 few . TGTGCCAGTAGTATTCTGGGGGGAACTGAAGCTTTCTTT CASSILGGTEAFF
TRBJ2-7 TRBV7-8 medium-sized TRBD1 TGTGCCAGCAGCTATTTGACAGGGACATCCTACGAGCAGTACTTC CASSYLTGTSYEQYF
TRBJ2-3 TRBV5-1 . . TGCGCCAGCAGCTCCGTAGCGGTCCTGAGGTCAGATACGCAGTATTTT CASSSVAVLRSDTQYF
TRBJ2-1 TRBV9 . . TGTGCCAGCGGCCTCGGGGTAAGCTCCTACAATGAGCAGTTCTTC CASGLGVSSYNEQFF
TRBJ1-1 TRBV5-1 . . TGCGCCAGCAAACGGGGGGACACTGAAGCTTTCTTT CASKRGDTEAFF
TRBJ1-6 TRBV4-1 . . TGCGCCAGCAGCGCAACAGGTCCAAGTTCACCCCTCCACTTT CASSATGPSSPLHF
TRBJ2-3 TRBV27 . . TGTGCCAGCACCCCCGACGAAGGGGGGGATACGCAGTATTTT CASTPDEGGDTQYF
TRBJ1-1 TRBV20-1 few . TGCAGTGCTAGGGGCCCGAGCACTGAAGCTTTCTTT CSARGPSTEAFF
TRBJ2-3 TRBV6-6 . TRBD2 TGTGCCAGCAGTGCAGCGGGAGGGTACCCAGATACGCAGTATTTT CASSAAGGYPDTQYF
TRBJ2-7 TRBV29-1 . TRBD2 TGCAGCGCTAAACCCCCGGCGGGAGATGAGCAGTACTTC CSAKPPAGDEQYF
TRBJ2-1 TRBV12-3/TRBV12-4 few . TGTGCCAGCAGCACCGGACCGGGCGGCAATGAGCAGTTCTTC CASSTGPGGNEQFF
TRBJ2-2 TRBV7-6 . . TGTGCCAGCAGCTCCGACCCCAGCCCCGGGGAGCTGTTTTTT CASSSDPSPGELFF
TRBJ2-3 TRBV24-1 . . TGTGCCACCAGTGATTTTCATTCGACCGCCCGCACAGATACGCAGTATTTT CATSDFHSTARTDTQYF
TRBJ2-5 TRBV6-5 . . TGTGCCAGCAGTTACCGCGGAGCCCCCAGGGGAGAGACCCAGTACTTC CASSYRGAPRGETQYF
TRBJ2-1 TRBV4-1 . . TGCGCCAGCAGCCGGGCCAGGGGTTCCTACAATGAGCAGTTCTTC CASSRARGSYNEQFF
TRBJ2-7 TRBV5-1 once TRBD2 TGCGCCAGCAGCCTGGGACTAGCGGGAGTGTCCACCTACGAGCAGTACTTC CASSLGLAGVSTYEQYF
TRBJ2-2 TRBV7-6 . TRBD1 TGTGCCAGCAGCTTAACCGTCCGGGACAGGGTAGACACCGGGGAGCTGTTTTTT CASSLTVRDRVDTGELFF
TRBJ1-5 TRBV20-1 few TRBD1 TGCAGTGCTGGGAACAGGGGGCGGGGACAGCCCCAGCATTTT CSAGNRGRGQPQHF
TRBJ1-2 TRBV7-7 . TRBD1 TGTGCCAGCAGCCCGATCACAGGGGACTTCTATGGCTACACCTTC CASSPITGDFYGYTF
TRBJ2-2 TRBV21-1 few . TGTGCCAGCAGCAAAGGTCGACTAGCGGGAGTTACCGGGGAGCTGTTTTTT CASSKGRLAGVTGELFF
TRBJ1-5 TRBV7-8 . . TGTGCCAGCAGCCCCCAGGGAGGTTATCAGCCCCAGCATTTT CASSPQGGYQPQHF
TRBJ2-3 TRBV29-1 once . TGCAGCGTTGTCAGGGGCGCCGAAGATACGCAGTATTTT CSVVRGAEDTQYF
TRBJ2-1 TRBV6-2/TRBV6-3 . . TGTGCCAGCAGTTCCCCGGGAGCGGGCCAATCCTACAATGAGCAGTTCTTC CASSSPGAGQSYNEQFF
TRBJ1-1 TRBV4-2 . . TGTGCCAGCAGCCAAGTTTTGGGAGAGGAGGCTTTCTTT CASSQVLGEEAFF
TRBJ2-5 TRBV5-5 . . TGTGCCAGCAGACTGGGGGGATTTCTAGAGACCCAGTACTTC CASRLGGFLETQYF
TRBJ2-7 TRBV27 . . TGTGCCAGCAGTTTTGGATTGCCCTACGAGCAGTACTTC CASSFGLPYEQYF
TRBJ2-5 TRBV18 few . TGTGCCAGCTCACCACCCTTGGAGACCCAGTACTTC CASSPPLETQYF
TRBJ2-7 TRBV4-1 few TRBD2 TGCGCCAGCAGCCCCCGGAGCGGGGAGATCTACGAGCAGTACTTC CASSPRSGEIYEQYF
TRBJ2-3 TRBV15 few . TGTGCCACCAGCAGAGATCTACGGCAGGGCCACACAGATACGCAGTATTTT CATSRDLRQGHTDTQYF
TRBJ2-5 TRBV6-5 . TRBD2 TGTGCCAGCAGTTACTCCCGGACTAGCGGGAGGCGGGAGACCCAGTACTTC CASSYSRTSGRRETQYF
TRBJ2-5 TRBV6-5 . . TGTGCCAGCAGCTCGATCGGGGGACAGCAAGAGACCCAGTACTTC CASSSIGGQQETQYF
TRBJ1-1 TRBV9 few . TGTGCCAGCAGCGTAGGGATCAGGAACACTGAAGCTTTCTTT CASSVGIRNTEAFF
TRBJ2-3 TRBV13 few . TGTGCCAGCAGCTTAGCGGGAGACGGAGATACGCAGTATTTT CASSLAGDGDTQYF
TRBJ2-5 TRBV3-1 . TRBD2 TGTGCCAGCAGGAGCGGCAGCGGGAGAAGGCTAGAGACCCAGTACTTC CASRSGSGRRLETQYF
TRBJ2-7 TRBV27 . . TGTGCCAGCAGTCCGGGACTCCCGATGGGGCAGTACTTC CASSPGLPMGQYF
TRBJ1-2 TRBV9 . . TGTGCCAGCAGCGTAGGGGGGGCTGGGGTCTATGGCTACACCTTC CASSVGGAGVYGYTF
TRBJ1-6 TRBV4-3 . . TGCGCCAGCAGCCAAGATTCGGTTTCACCCCTCCACTTT CASSQDSVSPLHF
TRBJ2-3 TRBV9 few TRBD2 TGTGCCAGCAGCGTACATGGCGGGGGGGCCACAGATACGCAGTATTTT CASSVHGGGATDTQYF
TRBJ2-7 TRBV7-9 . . TGTGCCAGCAGCGATACGCGGGGCCGAACCTACGAGCAGTACTTC CASSDTRGRTYEQYF
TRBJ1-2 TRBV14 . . TGTGCCAGCAGCCCATACGTCAGCCTCGGCTACACCTTC CASSPYVSLGYTF
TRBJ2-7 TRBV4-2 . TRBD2 TGTGCCAGCAGGACTAGCGGGAGTGGGTCCTACGAGCAGTACTTC CASRTSGSGSYEQYF
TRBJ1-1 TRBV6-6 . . TGTGCCAGCAGTTACTCTGGGCAGTACATGGGTGAAGCTTTCTTT CASSYSGQYMGEAFF